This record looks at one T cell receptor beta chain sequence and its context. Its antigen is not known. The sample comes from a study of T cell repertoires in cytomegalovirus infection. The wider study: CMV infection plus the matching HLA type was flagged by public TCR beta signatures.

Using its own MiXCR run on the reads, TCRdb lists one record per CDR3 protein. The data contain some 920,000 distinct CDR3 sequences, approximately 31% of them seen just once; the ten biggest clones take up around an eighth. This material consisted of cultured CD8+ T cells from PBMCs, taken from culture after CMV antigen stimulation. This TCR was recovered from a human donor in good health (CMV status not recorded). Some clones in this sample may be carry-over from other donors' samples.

The CDR3 reads CASSQEGVSGNTIYF. In DNA form, the CDR3 reads TGTGCCAGCAGCCAAGAAGGGGTCTCTGGAAACACCATATATTTT. The chain employs TRBV4-2 and TRBJ1-3, with a tentative D call TRBD1 (5 bases). V lost 0 bases, J lost 0 bases, and 6 bases lay in between. Germline V gene sequence: CDR1 LGHNA, CDR2 YNFKEQ. CDR3 length: 15 residues.